These 30 T cell receptor beta chains share one sample of origin, sequenced in a study of spatial heterogeneity in lung cancer. The sample's time point: sample taken at primary tumor resection. Which antigens these TCRs recognize remains unknown. A single record per CDR3 protein comes from TCRdb applying MiXCR to the 5' RACE reads. This table holds some 22,000 distinct CDR3 sequences, 2.8% found once. Study-wide points: Within tumors, counts of expanded alpha and beta TCRs tracked tumor mutation counts.

Sequencing was performed on lung tumor tissue, taken at surgery. These receptors all come from a male donor with early-stage non-small cell lung cancer.

This clonotype was counted ten times or more. The chain carries TRBV20-1 and TRBJ2-5; D remains ambiguous. Germline CDR1 is DFQATT and CDR2 is SNEGSKA (reference sequence). Trimming removed 0 bases from V and 1 base from J, with 15 bases in between. The CDR3 has 16 amino acids. The CDR3 spells CSARDPRPKSQETQYF. The CDR3 DNA is TGCAGTGCTAGAGATCCTCGACCGAAGTCCCAAGAGACCCAGTACTTC.

The V gene is TRBV6-6, the J gene TRBJ2-5; the match to TRBD2 covers 9 bases. The CDR3 loop spans 16 amino acids. V was pared by 6 bases and J by 5 bases, with 13 bases of the junction left unmatched. Germline lookup yields CDR1 MNHNY and CDR2 SVGAGI (reference sequence). The CDR3 nucleotides read TGTGCCAGCAGACCCCCTACTAGCGGGTGGGCGGAGACCCAGTACTTC. This translates into CASRPPTSGWAETQYF.

This clonotype was detected ten times or more. The chain couples TRBV20-1 to TRBJ2-3; 8 bases are shared with TRBD2. V lost 3 bases and J lost 0; bases outside the gene matches: 8. The CDR3 sequence is 16 residues long. CDR1 DFQATT and CDR2 SNEGSKA come from the germline V gene (reference sequence). This CDR3 is CSASGRATFSTDTQYF. In DNA, the CDR3 is TGCAGTGCTAGCGGGAGGGCCACTTTTAGCACAGATACGCAGTATTTT.

Many counts were recorded for this clonotype. This chain links TRBV28 with TRBJ1-4; perhaps TRBD1 as D (6 bases). Trimming shortened V by 6 bases and J by 3 bases, and 14 bases separated the two germline ends. Per germline, CDR1 MDHEN and CDR2 SYDVKM. The CDR3 has 15 amino acids. This CDR3 is CASRPPGAANEKLFF. The CDR3, as DNA: TGTGCCAGCAGACCACCAGGGGCAGCTAATGAAAAACTGTTTTTT.

At least ten counts were recorded for this clonotype. The chain recombines TRBV7-9 with TRBJ2-6, with D perhaps being TRBD1 or TRBD2 (5 bases each). This CDR3 has 18 residues. V lost 1 base and J lost 0, with 13 bases in between. The V gene's germline CDR1 is SEHNR and CDR2 FQNEAQ (reference sequence). CDR3 sequence (DNA): TGTGCCAGCAGCTTAGAGGCACGAGGGGCCTCTGGGGCCAACGTCCTGACTTTC. Its translation: CASSLEARGASGANVLTF. Full variable domain (missing parts from reference TRBV7-9 and TRBJ2-6): DTGVSQNPRHKITKRGQNVTFRCDPISEHNRLYWYRQTLGQGPEFLTYFQNEAQLEKSRLLSDRFSAERPKGSFSTLEIQRTEQGDSAMYLCASSLEARGASGANVLTFGAGSRLTVL.

This clonotype appeared many times. The chain carries TRBV5-1 and TRBJ2-7; 8 positions match TRBD1. Trimming cost V 2 bases and J 2 bases; bases outside gene matches: 6. The germline gives CDR1 SGHRS, CDR2 YFSETQ. This CDR3 region has 15 residues. The chain's CDR3 is CASSFPGTGTYEQYF. CDR3 DNA: TGCGCCAGCAGCTTTCCCGGGACAGGCACCTACGAGCAGTACTTC. The full variable domain, completed using reference TRBV5-1 and TRBJ2-7, is KAGVTQTPRYLIKTRGQQVTLSCSPISGHRSVSWYQQTPGQGLQFLFEYFSETQRNKGNFPGRFSGRQFSNSRSEMNVSTLELGDSALYLCASSFPGTGTYEQYFGPGTRLTVT.

This clonotype was picked up many times. The chain uses TRBV7-2 and TRBJ2-7, with D unresolved. This CDR3 is 12 amino acids long. V gave up 5 bases and J gave up 6 bases, with 11 bases separating them. Germline V gene data show CDR1 as SGHTA and CDR2 as FQGNSA. CDR3 DNA sequence: TGTGCCAGCAGCCCCGGGCCCCCCGAGCAGTACTTC. The encoded protein is CASSPGPPEQYF.

This clonotype showed up many times. This rearrangement joins TRBV7-3 to TRBJ2-1, with 13 bases fitting TRBD2. V was pared by 5 bases and J by 2 bases, with 3 bases of the junction left unmatched. The germline V gene has CDR1 SGHTA and CDR2 FQGTGA. The CDR3 totals 16 residues. The CDR3 nucleotides read TGTGCCAGCAGCCCACTAGCGGGAGGGACCTACAATGAGCAGTTCTTC. Translating it yields CASSPLAGGTYNEQFF.

At least ten counts were recorded for this clonotype. The CDR3 reads CASSLRASGVNEQYF. In DNA, the CDR3 is TGTGCCAGCAGCTTACGGGCTAGCGGGGTCAACGAGCAGTACTTC. The rearrangement links TRBV7-9 to TRBJ2-7; TRBD2 agrees at 9 bases. The CDR3 extends over 15 amino acids. The V segment lost 2 bases and the J segment 5 bases; nucleotides outside the gene matches: 7. Per the germline V gene, CDR1 is SEHNR and CDR2 is FQNEAQ (reference sequence).

This chain joins TRBV3-1 and TRBJ2-3; the D is unclear. Per germline, CDR1 LGHDT and CDR2 YNNKEL (reference sequence). The CDR3 runs to 14 residues. V lost 0 bases to trimming and J lost 2 bases, with 6 bases between them. CDR3 sequence reads: CASSQDVSTDTQYF. As DNA, the CDR3 is TGTGCCAGCAGCCAAGACGTCTCCACAGATACGCAGTATTTT.

At least ten counts were recorded for this clonotype. CDR3 in DNA: TGTGCCAGCAGTTACAATAGAAACACAGATACGCAGTATTTT. Protein: CASSYNRNTDTQYF. The chain is built from TRBV6-5 and TRBJ2-3; no reliable D call. The V and J ends lost 2 bases and 2 bases respectively, with 8 bases between them. Germline CDR1 is MNHEY and CDR2 is SVGAGI. The CDR3 has 14 residues.

This clonotype appeared many times. The V call is TRBV5-1, the J call TRBJ1-1, with D perhaps matching TRBD1 (5 bases). Germline-derived CDR1 and CDR2 are SGHRS and YFSETQ. With 3 bases removed from V and 5 bases from J, the gap between germline ends came to 17 bases. The CDR3 extends over 15 amino acids. The CDR3 bases are TGCGCCAGCAGCTCGTCTCAGGGATGGGGAACTGAAGCTTTCTTT. The encoded protein is CASSSSQGWGTEAFF.

This clonotype was seen many times. V is TRBV6-6 and J is TRBJ1-1; D unclear. This CDR3 contains 15 residues. Germline CDR1 is MNHNY and CDR2 is SVGAGI (reference sequence). Trimming took off 7 bases at V and 3 bases at J, with 18 bases between the two ends. CDR3 in DNA: TGTGCCAGCACCCCCCTTGGCGGGCGATACACTGAAGCTTTCTTT. Its protein product is CASTPLGGRYTEAFF.

This clonotype was seen at least ten times. The CDR3 nucleotides read TGTGCCAGCAGACTTAACTATGGCTACACCTTC. Protein product: CASRLNYGYTF. V gene TRBV12-3 or TRBV12-4 combines with J gene TRBJ1-2; D call uncertain. This CDR3 is built from 11 residues. The germline V and J ends were trimmed by 6 bases and 1 base, with 3 bases remaining between them.

This clonotype was detected ten times or more. J is TRBJ2-1 and V is TRBV13, with TRBD2 matching 9 bases. V lost 1 base, J lost 8 bases, and 6 bases stayed unmatched. The CDR3 consists of 15 residues. Germline V gene sequence: CDR1 PRHDT, CDR2 FYEKMQ (reference sequence). The chain's CDR3 is CASSLVSGGRHEQFF. The CDR3 DNA reads as TGTGCCAGCAGCTTAGTTAGCGGGGGTCGGCATGAGCAGTTCTTC.

This clonotype was counted ten times or more. The chain couples TRBV28 to TRBJ1-3; D ambiguous. The germline V and J ends were trimmed by 3 bases and 6 bases, with 15 bases remaining between them. The CDR3 has 15 residues. Per germline, CDR1 MDHEN and CDR2 SYDVKM. The CDR3 spells CASSLPSWTENTIYF. In nucleotides, the CDR3 is TGTGCCAGCAGTTTGCCCTCATGGACGGAAAACACCATATATTTT.

This clonotype was counted at least ten times. J is TRBJ2-5 and V is TRBV28; TRBD1 matches at 7 bases. Germline V gene lookup returns CDR1 MDHEN and CDR2 SYDVKM. This CDR3 comprises 18 residues. V lost 6 bases to trimming and J lost 1 base; unmatched junction nucleotides: 17. The CDR3 sequence: CASRLGQFLSSIQETQYF. The CDR3 DNA reads TGTGCCAGCAGATTGGGACAGTTTCTGTCCTCTATCCAAGAGACCCAGTACTTC.

This clonotype was found many times. The V call is TRBV6-5, the J call TRBJ2-7; TRBD1 might be the D (5 bases). Per germline, CDR1 MNHEY and CDR2 SVGAGI. The V gene lost 2 bases and the J gene lost 2 bases, with 10 bases spanning the gap. This CDR3 has 14 amino acids. The CDR3 DNA reads as TGTGCCAGCAGTTACATTCAGGGTACCTACGAGCAGTACTTC. Translated: CASSYIQGTYEQYF.

This clonotype has ten or more counts. The chain recombines TRBV20-1 with TRBJ1-3; perhaps TRBD1 as D (5 bases). There are 12 residues in the CDR3. Per germline, CDR1 DFQATT and CDR2 SNEGSKA (reference sequence). The CDR3 nucleotides read TGCGGTAGACTGGGACTTGGAAACACCATATATTTT. Amino acid sequence: CGRLGLGNTIYF.

This clonotype was counted ten times or more. The rearrangement links TRBV24-1 to TRBJ2-3; possibly TRBD2 for D (5 bases). V gave up 4 bases and J gave up 6 bases, with 13 bases separating them. This CDR3 is 14 amino acids long. Looked up from germline, CDR1 is KGHDR and CDR2 is SFDVKD. The CDR3 reads CATSDILRGDTQYF. CDR3 nucleotide sequence: TGTGCCACCAGTGACATATTACGAGGGGATACGCAGTATTTT.

This clonotype occurred many times. The chain links TRBV6-6 to TRBJ2-4; perhaps TRBD2 as D (6 bases). CDR3 length equals 14 residues. Germline CDR1 and CDR2: MNHNY and SVGAGI (reference sequence). Trimming shortened V by 6 bases and J by 0 bases, and 9 bases separated the two germline ends. The DNA for the CDR3 is TGTGCCAGCAGCCCGGGACTAGCCAAAAACATTCAGTACTTC. This sequence encodes CASSPGLAKNIQYF.

This clonotype was detected many times. The V gene is TRBV7-3, the J gene TRBJ2-1; D is undetermined. The V gene lost 1 base and the J gene lost 8 bases, with 12 bases spanning the gap. Per germline, CDR1 SGHTA and CDR2 FQGTGA. CDR3 length: 14 amino acids. CDR3 loop: CASSLSATGDEQFF. The CDR3 DNA reads TGTGCCAGCAGCTTAAGCGCCACTGGGGATGAGCAGTTCTTC.

This clonotype showed up many times. J is TRBJ2-7 and V is TRBV11-3, with 12 bases fitting TRBD2. V gave up 2 bases and J gave up 5 bases; unmatched junction bases: 7. The CDR3 has 16 residues. Germline V gives CDR1 SGHNT, CDR2 YENEEA. The CDR3 nucleotides are TGTGCCAGCAGCTTAACCGGACTAGCGGGAAACCACGAGCAGTACTTC. Protein: CASSLTGLAGNHEQYF.

This clonotype was detected many times. The chain employs TRBV6-1 and TRBJ1-4, with a weak D call TRBD1 (5 bases). Trimming removed 10 bases from V and 4 bases from J, with 16 bases in between. The germline CDR1 and CDR2 sequences are MNHNS and SASEGT. This CDR3 spans 14 amino acids. CDR3 residues: CATRRGPVNEKLFF. Here the CDR3 DNA reads TGTGCCACCCGGCGGGGACCAGTTAATGAAAAACTGTTTTTT.

Only a few counts were recorded for this clonotype. V usage is TRBV18 and J usage is TRBJ2-7; 11 positions match TRBD2. V lost 3 bases to trimming and J lost 3 bases; unmatched junction nucleotides: 4. Germline assignment: CDR1 KGHSH and CDR2 LQKENI. The CDR3 spans 15 residues. CDR3 sequence (DNA): TGTGCCAGCTCACCTGCCGGGACTAGCGGCTACGAGCAGTACTTC. Translation gives CASSPAGTSGYEQYF.

This clonotype was observed many times. J is TRBJ2-4 and V is TRBV27, with 8 bases identical to TRBD1. With V trimmed by 3 bases and J by 3 bases, 10 bases remained unmatched. The CDR3 length is 17 residues. From germline, CDR1 is MNHEY and CDR2 SMNVEV (reference sequence). The CDR3 reads CASSFFPPGQGKNIQYF. The CDR3, as DNA: TGTGCCAGCAGTTTCTTTCCCCCCGGACAGGGCAAAAACATTCAGTACTTC.

This clonotype was found many times. The J gene is TRBJ1-5, the V gene TRBV12-3 or TRBV12-4; no definite D call. V lost 5 bases and J lost 6, with 8 bases in between. The CDR3 is 12 residues long. This chain's CDR3 is CASSNGGQPQHF. The CDR3 DNA follows: TGTGCCAGCAGTAATGGAGGTCAGCCCCAGCATTTT.

This clonotype was counted ten times or more. The V and J genes are TRBV20-1 and TRBJ1-1, with TRBD1 identical over 7 bases. With V trimmed by 0 bases and J by 5 bases, 6 bases remained unmatched. Germline V gene sequence: CDR1 DFQATT, CDR2 SNEGSKA (reference sequence). The CDR3 consists of 14 residues. The CDR3 nucleotides are TGCAGTGCTAGAGATCGGAGGGGGCAAACTGAAGCTTTCTTT. It encodes CSARDRRGQTEAFF.

This clonotype appeared many times. The J gene is TRBJ2-3, the V gene TRBV7-8; D is perhaps TRBD2 (6 bases). CDR3 length: 14 residues. Germline CDR1 and CDR2: SGHVS and FQNEAQ. Trimming removed 5 bases from V and 3 bases from J, with 12 bases in between. The CDR3 is CASSRGSGTDTQYF. The DNA for the CDR3 is TGTGCCAGCAGCAGAGGAAGCGGGACAGATACGCAGTATTTT.

This clonotype has ten or more counts. The chain recombines TRBV30 with TRBJ2-1; 10 positions agree with TRBD2. The length of the CDR3 is 16 residues. The V gene's germline CDR1 is GTSNPN and CDR2 SVGIG (reference sequence). With 1 base clipped from V and 4 bases from J, the junction kept 7 bases outside the gene matches. CDR3 residues: CAWSALAGVGYNEQFF. As DNA, the CDR3 is TGTGCCTGGAGTGCCCTAGCGGGAGTGGGTTACAATGAGCAGTTCTTC. The full variable domain, completed using reference TRBV30 and TRBJ2-1, is SQTIHQWPATLVQPVGSPLSLECTVEGTSNPNLYWYRQAAGRGLQLLFYSVGIGQISSEVPQNLSASRPQDRQFILSSKKLLLSDSGFYLCAWSALAGVGYNEQFFGPGTRLTVL.